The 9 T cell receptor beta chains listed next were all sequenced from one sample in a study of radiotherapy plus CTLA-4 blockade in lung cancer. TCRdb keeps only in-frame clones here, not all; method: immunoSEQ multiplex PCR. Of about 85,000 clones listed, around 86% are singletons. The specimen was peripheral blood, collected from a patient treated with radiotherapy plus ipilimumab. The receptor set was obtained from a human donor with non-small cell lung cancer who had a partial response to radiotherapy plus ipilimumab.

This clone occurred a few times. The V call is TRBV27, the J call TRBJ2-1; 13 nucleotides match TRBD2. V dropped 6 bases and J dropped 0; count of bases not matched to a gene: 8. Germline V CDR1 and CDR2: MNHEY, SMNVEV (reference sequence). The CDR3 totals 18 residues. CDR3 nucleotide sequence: TGTGCCAGCAGCCGGGGACTAGCGGGGACCAGCTCCTACAATGAGCAGTTCTTC. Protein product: CASSRGLAGTSSYNEQFF.

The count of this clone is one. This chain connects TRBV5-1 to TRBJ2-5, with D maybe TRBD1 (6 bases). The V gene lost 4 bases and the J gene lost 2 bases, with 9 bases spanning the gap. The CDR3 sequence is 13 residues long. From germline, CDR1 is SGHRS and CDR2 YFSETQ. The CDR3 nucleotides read TGCGCCAGCAGCCCTCAGGGGCAAGAGACCCAGTACTTC. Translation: CASSPQGQETQYF.

The CDR3 loop is CASSLGWGGSSYEQYF. The CDR3 DNA is TGTGCCAGCAGCTTAGGGTGGGGTGGGAGCTCCTACGAGCAGTACTTC. The V and J genes are TRBV11-2 and TRBJ2-7, with a weak D call TRBD2 (5 bases). The CDR3 consists of 16 residues. CDR1 is SGHAT, CDR2 FQNNGV, per germline. Trimming left V 1 base short and J 0 bases short, with 13 bases between.

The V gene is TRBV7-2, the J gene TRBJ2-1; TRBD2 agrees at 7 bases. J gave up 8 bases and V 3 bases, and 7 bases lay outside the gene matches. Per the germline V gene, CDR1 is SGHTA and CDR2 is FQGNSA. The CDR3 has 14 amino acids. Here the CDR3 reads CASSLGGSLDEQFF. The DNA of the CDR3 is TGTGCCAGCAGCTTGGGGGGGTCCCTCGATGAGCAGTTCTTC.

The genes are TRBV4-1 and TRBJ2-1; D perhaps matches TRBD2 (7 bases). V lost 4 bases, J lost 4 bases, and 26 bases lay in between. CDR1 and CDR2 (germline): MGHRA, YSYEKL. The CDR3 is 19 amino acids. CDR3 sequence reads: CASSRPLAEGGVGYNEQFF. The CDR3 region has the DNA TGCGCCAGCAGCCGCCCTCTAGCGGAGGGGGGGGTCGGGTACAATGAGCAGTTCTTC.

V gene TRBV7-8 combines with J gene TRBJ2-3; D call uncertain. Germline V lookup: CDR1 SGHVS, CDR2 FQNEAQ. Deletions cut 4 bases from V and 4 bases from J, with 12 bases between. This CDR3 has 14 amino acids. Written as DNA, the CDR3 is TGTGCCAGCAGCTCCAAGACTCCGCCAGATACGCAGTATTTT. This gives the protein CASSSKTPPDTQYF.

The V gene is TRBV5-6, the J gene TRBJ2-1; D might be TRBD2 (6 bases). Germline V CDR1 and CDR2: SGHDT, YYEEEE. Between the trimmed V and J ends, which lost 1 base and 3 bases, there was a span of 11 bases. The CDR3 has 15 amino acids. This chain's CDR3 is CASSLTSRNYNEQFF. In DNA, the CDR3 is TGTGCCAGCAGCTTGACTAGCCGGAACTACAATGAGCAGTTCTTC.

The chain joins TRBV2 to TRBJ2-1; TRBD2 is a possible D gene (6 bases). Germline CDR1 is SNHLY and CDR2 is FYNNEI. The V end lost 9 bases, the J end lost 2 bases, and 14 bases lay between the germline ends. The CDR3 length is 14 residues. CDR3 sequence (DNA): TGTGCCAGTCGAGCGTTAGCGGCCTACAATGAGCAGTTCTTC. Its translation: CASRALAAYNEQFF.

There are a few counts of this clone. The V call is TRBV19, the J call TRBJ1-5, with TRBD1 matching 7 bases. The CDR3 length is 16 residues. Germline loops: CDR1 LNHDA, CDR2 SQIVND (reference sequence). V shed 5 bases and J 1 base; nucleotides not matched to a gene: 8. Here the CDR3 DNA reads TGTGCCAGTAGTTCTGTAGACAGGGTAAGCAATCAGCCCCAGCATTTT. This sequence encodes CASSSVDRVSNQPQHF.